Below, 32 T cell receptor beta chains from the same sample are listed, as sequenced in a study of T cells after somatic rescue of genetic block. Here immunoSEQ multiplex PCR was the method, and the copy in TCRdb shows in-frame clones only, minus some. This sample has 110,000 or so clones; about 89% occur once, and the top ten carry 1.4% to 1.5%. What was sequenced was peripheral blood mononuclear cells (PBMCs). These receptors originate from a woman aged 18-30 years.

This clone was observed a single time. The chain uses TRBV4-3 and TRBJ1-5; D not resolved. The length of the CDR3 is 13 residues. CDR1 is LGHNA and CDR2 is YSLEER in the germline V gene. V was cut by 0 bases and J by 7 bases, with 7 bases left in between. Here the CDR3 DNA reads TGCGCCAGCAGCCAAGACCTTGGCCAGCCCCAGCATTTT. Encoded protein: CASSQDLGQPQHF.

This chain's CDR3 is CASSLGVGSGPTSYNEQFF. The CDR3 coding sequence is TGTGCCAGCAGCTTAGGAGTCGGTAGTGGGCCGACTTCCTACAATGAGCAGTTCTTC. The gene calls are TRBV7-9 and TRBJ2-1; D is unresolved. Looked up from germline, CDR1 is SEHNR and CDR2 is FQNEAQ (reference sequence). The length of the CDR3 is 19 residues. V gave up 1 base and J gave up 1 base, with 20 bases separating them.

The chain employs TRBV5-4 and TRBJ1-6; possible D gene TRBD1, 5 bases. This CDR3 spans 15 amino acids. Germline values: CDR1 SGHNT, CDR2 YYREEE (reference sequence). V was cut by 5 bases and J by 4 bases, with 13 bases left in between. The CDR3 here is CASSLVGTYNSPLHF. CDR3 DNA sequence: TGTGCCAGCAGTCTAGTTGGGACTTATAATTCACCCCTCCACTTT.

In this sample, this clone turned up a few times. The J gene is TRBJ1-5, the V gene TRBV30, with TRBD1 as a possible D gene (5 bases). There are 15 residues in the CDR3. The ends were cut back, 3 bases at V and 2 bases at J, with 14 bases in the middle. Looked up from germline, CDR1 is GTSNPN and CDR2 is SVGIG (reference sequence). Here the CDR3 reads CAWSATATGNQPQHF. The CDR3 DNA reads TGTGCCTGGAGCGCGACAGCGACCGGCAATCAGCCCCAGCATTTT. Combining the CDR3 with reference TRBV30 and TRBJ1-5 gives the whole variable domain SQTIHQWPATLVQPVGSPLSLECTVEGTSNPNLYWYRQAAGRGLQLLFYSVGIGQISSEVPQNLSASRPQDRQFILSSKKLLLSDSGFYLCAWSATATGNQPQHFGDGTRLSIL.

The chain uses TRBV30 and TRBJ1-3; D remains ambiguous. Trimming cost V 3 bases and J 3 bases, with 9 bases left between them. CDR3 length: 13 amino acids. In germline, CDR1 is GTSNPN, CDR2 SVGIG (reference sequence). CDR3 DNA sequence: TGTGCCTGGAGGGCCCAGAGTGGAAACACCATATATTTT. It is translated as CAWRAQSGNTIYF. The whole variable domain, remainder taken from reference TRBV30 and TRBJ1-3, is SQTIHQWPATLVQPVGSPLSLECTVEGTSNPNLYWYRQAAGRGLQLLFYSVGIGQISSEVPQNLSASRPQDRQFILSSKKLLLSDSGFYLCAWRAQSGNTIYFGEGSWLTVV.

This rearrangement joins TRBV27 to TRBJ1-4, with 7 bases lining up with TRBD1. Germline-derived CDR1 and CDR2 are MNHEY and SMNVEV (reference sequence). J was trimmed by 6 bases and V by 8 bases; bases with no gene match: 18. This CDR3 region has 17 residues. In nucleotides, the CDR3 is TGTGCCAGCCGGAAGAAAGGGGGCGCGTATGAGGATGAAAAACTGTTTTTT. Amino acid sequence: CASRKKGGAYEDEKLFF. The full variable domain, with the rest looked up from reference TRBV27 and TRBJ1-4, is EAQVTQNPRYLITVTGKKLTVTCSQNMNHEYMSWYRQDPGLGLRQIYYSMNVEVTDKGDVPEGYKVSRKEKRNFPLILESPSPNQTSLYFCASRKKGGAYEDEKLFFGSGTQLSVL.

A single count supports this clone. V and J are TRBV5-5 and TRBJ2-7; D remains unclear. The V and J ends lost 8 bases and 7 bases respectively, with 13 bases between them. The CDR3 runs to 11 residues. CDR1 SGHKS and CDR2 YYEKEE come from the germline V gene (reference sequence). The CDR3 DNA sequence: TGTGCCAGTCGGGTCGGCGGTGAGCAGTACTTC. Translated: CASRVGGEQYF.

The sample holds one count of this clone. The same CDR3 is also encoded by other DNA sequences in this sample. This rearrangement joins TRBV6-5 to TRBJ2-7; the match to TRBD2 covers 8 bases. With V trimmed by 6 bases and J by 5 bases, 9 bases remained unmatched. Germline-derived CDR1 and CDR2 are MNHEY and SVGAGI. The CDR3 extends over 14 amino acids. The CDR3 DNA sequence: TGTGCCAGCAGACGTCCGGGACTAGGAGACGAGCAGTACTTC. It translates to CASRRPGLGDEQYF.

In this sample, this clone turned up a few times. This rearrangement joins TRBV2 to TRBJ2-2; D is possibly TRBD1 or TRBD2 (5 bases each). CDR3 length: 15 residues. V lost 5 bases and J 5 bases, leaving 15 bases between the germline ends. Germline V gene lookup returns CDR1 SNHLY and CDR2 FYNNEI. The CDR3 region has the DNA TGTGCCAGCAGTTCCCAGGGAGTGAGGACCGGGGAGCTGTTTTTT. This encodes CASSSQGVRTGELFF.

The rearrangement links TRBV2 to TRBJ2-1; the D gene is possibly TRBD2 (6 bases). Trimming stripped 5 bases from V and 1 base from J, with 15 bases between. This CDR3 has 16 amino acids. In germline, CDR1 is SNHLY, CDR2 FYNNEI. In nucleotides, the CDR3 is TGTGCCAGCAGTCCCCGGAGGGAATATTCCTACAATGAGCAGTTCTTC. Its protein is CASSPRREYSYNEQFF.

This clone appeared a few times. This chain uses TRBV9 with TRBJ2-5, with D perhaps matching TRBD1 (5 bases). Trimming removed 0 bases at V and 2 bases at J, with 5 bases between. CDR1 and CDR2 from the germline V gene are SGDLS and YYNGEE. This CDR3 has 13 amino acids. The CDR3: CASSVGTQETQYF. For the CDR3, the DNA is TGTGCCAGCAGCGTAGGGACACAAGAGACCCAGTACTTC.

The chain links TRBV5-6 to TRBJ2-5, with 13 positions matching TRBD2. CDR1 SGHDT and CDR2 YYEEEE come from the germline V gene. The trim removed 2 bases at V and 2 bases at J, leaving 6 bases unmatched. This CDR3 is built from 17 residues. The CDR3: CASSLGPGLAGQETQYF. In DNA, the CDR3 is TGTGCCAGCAGCTTAGGCCCGGGACTAGCGGGGCAAGAGACCCAGTACTTC.

This chain links TRBV30 with TRBJ2-7; no definite D call. V dropped 0 bases and J dropped 0 bases, with 15 bases sitting between them. The CDR3 runs to 16 residues. Looked up from germline, CDR1 is GTSNPN and CDR2 is SVGIG (reference sequence). CDR3 nucleotides: TGTGCCTGGAGTGTATTTGGTCAGCAGAGCTCCTACGAGCAGTACTTC. It encodes CAWSVFGQQSSYEQYF.

This clone was seen many times. CDR3 amino acids: CASSLDKQGLDYEQYF. Written as DNA, the CDR3 is TGTGCCAGCAGCTTAGATAAGCAGGGTTTAGACTACGAGCAGTACTTC. The chain uses TRBV7-9 and TRBJ2-7, with TRBD1 as a possible D gene (5 bases). Per germline, CDR1 SEHNR and CDR2 FQNEAQ (reference sequence). Trimming removed 1 base from V and 3 bases from J, with 16 bases in between. The CDR3 is 16 residues long.

The chain employs TRBV29-1 and TRBJ2-5, with 12 nucleotides matching TRBD1. CDR1 SQVTM and CDR2 ANQGSEA come from the germline V gene. The CDR3 is made up of 12 amino acids. DNA for the CDR3: TGCCCCGGGACAGGGGGCGAGGAGACCCAGTACTTC. This translates into CPGTGGEETQYF. Full variable domain (remainder filled in from reference TRBV29-1 and TRBJ2-5): SAVISQKPSRDICQRGTSLTIQCQVDSQVTMMFWYRQQPGQSLTLIATANQGSEATYESGFVIDKFPISRPNLTFSTLTVSNMSPEDSSIYLCPGTGGEETQYFGPGTRLLVL.

This CDR3 reads CASSETNQPQHF. The CDR3 DNA reads as TGTGCCAGCAGCGAGACAAATCAGCCCCAGCATTTT. V and J are TRBV28 and TRBJ1-5; no clear D. There are 12 residues in the CDR3. Germline values: CDR1 MDHEN, CDR2 SYDVKM. Trimming cost V 6 bases and J 4 bases, with 7 bases left between them. Full variable domain (missing parts from reference TRBV28 and TRBJ1-5): DVKVTQSSRYLVKRTGEKVFLECVQDMDHENMFWYRQDPGLGLRLIYFSYDVKMKEKGDIPEGYSVSREKKERFSLILESASTNQTSMYLCASSETNQPQHFGDGTRLSIL.

The chain joins TRBV19 to TRBJ1-2; D remains ambiguous. This CDR3 is built from 15 residues. Germline values: CDR1 LNHDA, CDR2 SQIVND (reference sequence). V was pared by 0 bases and J by 2 bases, with 10 bases between. CDR3 protein: CASSIDTRENYGYTF. CDR3 nucleotides: TGTGCCAGTAGTATAGATACTCGGGAGAACTATGGCTACACCTTC.

A remark on this clone: One junction end does not reproduce the germline sequence, and a read error may be involved. This chain uses TRBV20-1 with TRBJ1-1; no clear D. CDR1 DFQATT and CDR2 SNEGSKA come from the germline V gene (reference sequence). The CDR3 totals 10 residues. CDR3: CSARIAGVSF. CDR3 sequence (DNA): TGCAGTGCCAGGATCGCCGGTGTGTCCTTT.

The V gene is TRBV7-7, the J gene TRBJ2-1; the match to TRBD2 covers 12 bases. V lost 5 bases to trimming and J lost 10 bases; unmatched junction nucleotides: 6. The CDR3 is 14 residues long. The germline gives CDR1 SSHAT, CDR2 FNYEAQ (reference sequence). The CDR3 region is CASSPGLAGLEQFF. In DNA, the CDR3 is TGTGCCAGCAGCCCAGGACTAGCGGGACTCGAGCAGTTCTTC.

The V call is TRBV19, the J call TRBJ1-4; D not resolved. Trimming took off 7 bases at V and 8 bases at J, with 14 bases between the two ends. This CDR3 is built from 13 residues. Germline CDR1 and CDR2: LNHDA and SQIVND (reference sequence). The CDR3 here is CASKVAPPEKLFF. For the CDR3, the DNA is TGTGCCAGTAAAGTTGCCCCTCCGGAAAAACTGTTTTTT.

This clone turned up a few times. The rearrangement joins TRBV9 to TRBJ2-5; the D gene is possibly TRBD2 (6 bases). The germline V gene has CDR1 SGDLS and CDR2 YYNGEE. The V end lost 0 bases, the J end lost 4 bases, and 10 bases lay between the germline ends. The CDR3 length is 14 residues. CDR3 sequence reads: CASSVGQGGETQYF. CDR3 DNA sequence: TGTGCCAGCAGCGTAGGGCAGGGAGGAGAGACCCAGTACTTC.

V usage is TRBV5-1 and J usage is TRBJ1-1; TRBD1 matches at 11 bases. The CDR3 totals 16 residues. Germline V gene sequence: CDR1 SGHRS, CDR2 YFSETQ. The J segment lost 4 bases and the V segment lost 6 bases, leaving 11 bases of the junction unmatched. The CDR3 nucleotides read TGCGCCAGCACCTCGGGACAGGGGGTTGGCAGCACTGAAGCTTTCTTT. Translated: CASTSGQGVGSTEAFF.

This clone has only a few counts. V usage is TRBV2 and J usage is TRBJ1-1; 10 nucleotides line up with TRBD1. Germline loops: CDR1 SNHLY, CDR2 FYNNEI. This CDR3 contains 14 residues. Trimming took 7 bases from V and 1 from J; bases not matched to a gene: 3. The DNA for the CDR3 is TGTGCCAGCAACCGACAGGGGGCGAACACTGAAGCTTTCTTT. Its protein product is CASNRQGANTEAFF.

The rearrangement uses TRBV30 and TRBJ1-1, with 7 bases identical to TRBD1. V was clipped by 8 bases and J by 11 bases; unmatched bases: 20. Per germline, CDR1 GTSNPN and CDR2 SVGIG (reference sequence). The CDR3 sequence is 14 residues long. DNA for the CDR3: TGTGCCGGGGCACAATCGCATAGGGGGCAGGGGGCTTTCTTT. It specifies CAGAQSHRGQGAFF.

V is TRBV6-4 and J is TRBJ2-3; 11 bases are a match to TRBD2. This CDR3 has 15 amino acids. J lost 0 bases, V lost 4 bases, and 0 bases had no gene match. CDR1 is MRHNA, CDR2 SNTAGT, per germline. In nucleotides, the CDR3 is TGTGCCAGCAGTGCTAGCGGGGGGAGCACAGATACGCAGTATTTT. This sequence encodes CASSASGGSTDTQYF.

The V gene is TRBV19, the J gene TRBJ1-1; D is perhaps TRBD1 (6 bases). The CDR3 has 14 amino acids. Looked up from germline, CDR1 is LNHDA and CDR2 is SQIVND (reference sequence). V lost 5 bases to trimming and J lost 0 bases, with 10 bases between them. Here the CDR3 DNA reads TGTGCCAGTAGTGCCGGGACACTGAACACTGAAGCTTTCTTT. Amino acid sequence: CASSAGTLNTEAFF.

The chain couples TRBV29-1 to TRBJ1-3, with a possible D match to TRBD1 (6 bases). Trimming removed 6 bases at V and 0 bases at J, with 15 bases between. CDR1 and CDR2 (germline): SQVTM, ANQGSEA. The CDR3 has 15 amino acids. In DNA, the CDR3 is TGCAGCGTGGGGGGGACACTCAACTCTGGAAACACCATATATTTT. This codes for CSVGGTLNSGNTIYF. The full variable domain, completed using reference TRBV29-1 and TRBJ1-3, is SAVISQKPSRDICQRGTSLTIQCQVDSQVTMMFWYRQQPGQSLTLIATANQGSEATYESGFVIDKFPISRPNLTFSTLTVSNMSPEDSSIYLCSVGGTLNSGNTIYFGEGSWLTVV.

The rearrangement links TRBV4-3 to TRBJ1-1; D perhaps matches TRBD1 (5 bases). The V end lost 2 bases, the J end lost 0 bases, and 16 bases lay between the germline ends. Germline V CDR1 and CDR2: LGHNA, YSLEER. The CDR3 loop spans 17 amino acids. In DNA form, the CDR3 reads TGCGCCAGCAGCCAACACCCTGAGGGGCCCATGAACACTGAAGCTTTCTTT. As protein: CASSQHPEGPMNTEAFF.

This clone was observed a few times. The V and J genes are TRBV6-4 and TRBJ2-6; D not resolved. The CDR3 is made up of 15 amino acids. Germline V gene sequence: CDR1 MRHNA, CDR2 SNTAGT. The V gene lost 0 bases and the J gene lost 1 base, with 4 bases spanning the gap. In nucleotides, the CDR3 is TGTGCCAGCAGTGACTCGCGGTCTGGGGCCAACGTCCTGACTTTC. It encodes CASSDSRSGANVLTF.

The chain combines TRBV28 with TRBJ2-3; D remains ambiguous. CDR3 length: 16 residues. CDR1 is MDHEN and CDR2 is SYDVKM in the germline V gene. V shed 5 bases and J shed 1 base, with 16 bases lying between them. CDR3 protein: CASSPWFPPRTDTQYF. For the CDR3, the DNA is TGTGCCAGCAGTCCTTGGTTCCCCCCCCGCACAGATACGCAGTATTTT.

The rearrangement links TRBV5-1 to TRBJ1-2; TRBD1 matches 8 bases. Looked up from germline, CDR1 is SGHRS and CDR2 is YFSETQ. This CDR3 spans 14 amino acids. V was pared by 0 bases and J by 3 bases, with 1 base of the junction left unmatched. In DNA, the CDR3 is TGCGCCAGCAGCTTGGCGACAGGGGACTATGGCTACACCTTC. Translation gives CASSLATGDYGYTF.

This clone appeared once. J is TRBJ2-1 and V is TRBV18; D may be TRBD2 (6 bases). Germline V lookup: CDR1 KGHSH, CDR2 LQKENI. Trimming took off 3 bases at V and 2 bases at J, with 11 bases between the two ends. CDR3 length: 15 amino acids. CDR3 bases: TGTGCCAGCTCACCGGCGGGGCAACCCTACAATGAGCAGTTCTTC. Translating it yields CASSPAGQPYNEQFF.